This T cell receptor beta chain was documented in a study of cytomegalovirus exposure and HLA in healthy donors. When sampled, the donors appeared nominally healthy, though they likely had unrecorded immune exposures. In the case of this clone: Its antigen is as yet unknown.

The primer mix had 60 Vbeta and 13 Jbeta primers. This table comes from immunoSEQ multiplex PCR, and its TCRdb copy is limited to in-frame clones, with some not included. In the table there are 90,000 to 120,000 clones, approximately 70% of which are singletons. The germline V gene encodes CDR1 MNHEY and CDR2 SVGAGI. This CDR3 spans 16 amino acids. Trimming at V came to 2 bases and at J to 6 bases, leaving 8 bases not matched to a gene. Study findings and constraints: Cytomegalovirus-associated status was assigned to more than 150 TCR beta chains. An apparent linkage of common viral pathogens to several of the most significant clusters emerged in a later analysis.

Sequenced: PBMCs. This chain joins TRBV6-5 and TRBJ2-3; 10 bases align to TRBD2. The receptor was derived from a young man in good health and CMV-seropositive. The CDR3 DNA reads as TGTGCCAGCAGTTACCCTAGCGGGGGCGATGGGGATACGCAGTATTTT. This gives the protein CASSYPSGGDGDTQYF.